This TCR beta chain was sequenced during a study of shared clonotypes between healthy human individuals. Study as a whole: Per-donor plates numbered three CD4 naive, three CD4 memory, two CD8 naive and one CD8 memory. Overall study results and limits: The small donor group covered limited genetic and exposure diversity.

Germline V CDR1 and CDR2: LNHDA, SQIVND (reference sequence). The CDR3 loop spans 15 amino acids. Trimming removed 1 base from V and 3 bases from J, with 12 bases in between. As for this clone: As yet, its antigen is unknown.

The test was conducted at deep level. Clones were sequenced by immunoSEQ multiplex PCR, and TCRdb holds only the in-frame ones, with some missing. Of 2 million to 2.5 million clones in the sample, over 85% are singletons; the top ten hold about 0.39%. Negatively enriched CD4+ T cells were divided by CD45RA into naive and memory. The source material was naive CD4+ T cells from PBMCs. Documented subset: CD45RA+ positively selected. The receptor was isolated from a man younger than 30 in good health. Some clones in this sample may be carry-over from other donors' samples. The chain couples TRBV19 to TRBJ1-2, with D unclear. The CDR3 coding sequence is TGTGCCAGTAGTATAGTGCAGGCCGGGGACTATGGCTACACCTTC. Translated: CASSIVQAGDYGYTF.